This note documents a single T cell receptor (beta chain) sequence. The length of the CDR3 is 13 residues. J gave up 8 bases and V 6 bases, and 7 bases lay outside the gene matches. The germline CDR1 and CDR2 sequences are MNHEY and SVGAGI. This entry comes from a study of blood T cell repertoires in COVID-19. Study details: Both acute and convalescent COVID-19 samples were obtained from the United States, Italy and Spain. PBMCs, B-cell-depleted T cells, or T cells provided the cDNA or gDNA that made up the material.

Under the authors' procedure: Nucleated cell number was recorded as an estimate derived from reference gene primer amplification. Generated by immunoSEQ multiplex PCR, the TCRdb table keeps only in-frame clones and is missing some. V and J calls and clone size are as listed in that table; D and trimming were resolved from the DNA. The table records some 200,000 clones, 94% of them present only once. The clonotype originates from a man aged 30-40 years with COVID-19, enrolled during active disease. This chain joins TRBV6-5 and TRBJ1-2, with 9 bases lining up with TRBD1. Sample: peripheral blood. DNA for the CDR3: TGTGCCAGCAGCGCCCGGGACAGGGCCGGCTACACCTTC. Translated: CASSARDRAGYTF.